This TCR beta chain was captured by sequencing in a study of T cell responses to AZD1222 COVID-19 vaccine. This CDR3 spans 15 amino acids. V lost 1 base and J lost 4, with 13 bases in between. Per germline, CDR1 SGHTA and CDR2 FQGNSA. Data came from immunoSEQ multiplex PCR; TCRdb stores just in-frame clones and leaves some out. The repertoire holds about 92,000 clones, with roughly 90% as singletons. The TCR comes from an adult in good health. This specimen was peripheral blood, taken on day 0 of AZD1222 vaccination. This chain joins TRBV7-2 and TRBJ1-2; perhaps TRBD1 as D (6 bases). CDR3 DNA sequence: TGTGCCAGCAGCTTAGTTTCAGGGGCTGCCTATGGCTACACCTTC. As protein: CASSLVSGAAYGYTF.